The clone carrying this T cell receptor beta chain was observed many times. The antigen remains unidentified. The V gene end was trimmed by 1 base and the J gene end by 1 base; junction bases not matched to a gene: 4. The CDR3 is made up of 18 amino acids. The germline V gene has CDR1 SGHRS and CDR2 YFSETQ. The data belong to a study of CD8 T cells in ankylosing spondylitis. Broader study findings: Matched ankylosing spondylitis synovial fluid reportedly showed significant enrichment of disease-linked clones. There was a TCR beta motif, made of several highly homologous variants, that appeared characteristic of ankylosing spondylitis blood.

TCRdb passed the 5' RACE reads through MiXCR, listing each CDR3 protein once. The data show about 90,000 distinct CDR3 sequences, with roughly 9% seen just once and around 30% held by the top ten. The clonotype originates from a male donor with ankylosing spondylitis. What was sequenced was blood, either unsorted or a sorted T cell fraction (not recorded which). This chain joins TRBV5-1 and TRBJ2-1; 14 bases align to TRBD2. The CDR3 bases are TGCGCCAGCAGCTTGACGGGACTAGCGGGAGTATCCTACAATGAGCAGTTCTTC. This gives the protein CASSLTGLAGVSYNEQFF.